This TCR beta chain is from a study of cytomegalovirus exposure and HLA in healthy donors. 60 Vbeta and 13 Jbeta primers were used in PCR. Measured with immunoSEQ multiplex PCR; TCRdb has only the in-frame clones, and not every one. The sample lists under 200,000 clones; approximately 67% were seen once. The clonotype comes from a woman aged 18-29 years in good health and CMV-seropositive. The material sequenced was PBMCs.

The CDR3 DNA is TGTGCCAGCAGCCTCCCCGGGGTAGGAGGGGACCCTGGAAACACCATATATTTT. Its translation is CASSLPGVGGDPGNTIYF. The V gene is TRBV13, the J gene TRBJ1-3; the D gene is possibly TRBD1 (5 bases). This CDR3 spans 18 amino acids. V lost 5 bases to trimming and J lost 2 bases, with 22 bases between them. Germline V CDR1 and CDR2: PRHDT, FYEKMQ (reference sequence).